This TCR beta chain was captured by sequencing in a study of cytomegalovirus exposure and HLA in healthy donors. General study findings and limits: In an earlier analysis, most TCR beta V segments were productive about 87% or about 30% of the time. HLA allele associations emerged for roughly 17,000 TCR beta sequences in a later analysis, at 0.05 false discovery rate. In a later analysis, a genetic analysis reported fewer productive-TCR N-insertions in an Asian-associated ancestry cluster than the cohort average.

Comment on this clone: The target antigen is unknown.

With 60 Vbeta and 13 Jbeta primers, the PCR was carried out. Sequenced by immunoSEQ multiplex PCR; TCRdb stores in-frame clones only, minus some. The repertoire holds 160,000 or so clones, with approximately 80% as singletons. V lost 1 base and J 7 bases, leaving 21 bases between the germline ends. CDR3 length equals 17 residues. Germline-derived CDR1 and CDR2 are SGHRS and YFSETQ. This receptor was identified in a woman between 50 and 59 years old in good health and CMV-seronegative. This chain uses TRBV5-1 with TRBJ2-1; possible D gene TRBD2, 5 bases. The sequenced material came from PBMCs. The CDR3 spells CASSLPRISGERNEQFF. CDR3 nucleotide sequence: TGCGCCAGCAGCTTGCCTCGTATAAGCGGAGAGAGAAATGAGCAGTTCTTC.